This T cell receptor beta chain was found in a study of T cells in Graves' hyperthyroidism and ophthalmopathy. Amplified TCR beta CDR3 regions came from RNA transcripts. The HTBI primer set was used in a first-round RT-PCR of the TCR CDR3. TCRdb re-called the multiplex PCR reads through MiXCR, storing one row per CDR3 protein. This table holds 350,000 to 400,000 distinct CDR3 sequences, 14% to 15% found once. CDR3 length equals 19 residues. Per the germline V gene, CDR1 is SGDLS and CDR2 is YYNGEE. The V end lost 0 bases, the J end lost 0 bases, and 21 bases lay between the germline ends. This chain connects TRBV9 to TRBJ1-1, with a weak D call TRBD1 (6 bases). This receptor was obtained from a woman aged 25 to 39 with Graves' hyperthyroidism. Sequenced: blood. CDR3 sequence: CASSVVIGRGATLNTEAFF. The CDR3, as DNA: TGTGCCAGCAGCGTAGTAATAGGACGGGGGGCCACTTTGAACACTGAAGCTTTCTTT.